This T cell receptor (beta chain) was retrieved from a study of T cell responses to AZD1222 COVID-19 vaccine. Study-wide points: Recipients of AZD1222 seropositive at baseline numbered only 5 to 7. Dominant CD4 TCR responses targeted spike regions 160-218 and 743-854.

For this clone: The antigen remains undetermined.

Produced via immunoSEQ multiplex PCR; TCRdb's table is partial and in-frame only. The top ten hold approximately 1.8% of the sample, which has about 150,000 clones, approximately 90% seen once. There are 10 residues in the CDR3. The V end was cut by 4 bases, the J end by 7 bases, with 6 bases between. Per the germline V gene, CDR1 is DFQATT and CDR2 is SNEGSKA (reference sequence). The receptor's source is an adult in good health. Sequencing was performed on peripheral blood, taken on day 0 of AZD1222 vaccination. This chain joins TRBV20-1 and TRBJ2-3; unclear D gene. The CDR3 loop reads CSATPHTQYF. CDR3 nucleotides: TGCAGTGCTACGCCCCATACGCAGTATTTT.